This entry lists 10 T cell receptor beta chains sequenced from one sample in a study of shared clonotypes between healthy human individuals. Sequenced by immunoSEQ multiplex PCR; TCRdb stores in-frame clones only, minus some. Of 520,000 or so clones in the sample, around 74% were seen once. The sample consisted of PBMCs. The receptors originated from a woman aged 40 to 50 in good health. Some clones in this sample may be carry-over from other donors' samples.

The V and J genes are TRBV18 and TRBJ1-2; 9 nucleotides line up with TRBD1. Losses at the gene ends were 2 bases for V and 6 bases for J; bases not matched to a gene: 10. The V gene's germline CDR1 is KGHSH and CDR2 LQKENI. CDR3 size: 16 residues. CDR3 region: CASSPSVTGGRNGYTF. CDR3 DNA sequence: TGTGCCAGCTCACCATCAGTTACAGGGGGCCGGAATGGCTACACCTTC.

The genes are TRBV9 and TRBJ2-1; perhaps TRBD2 as D (6 bases). From germline, CDR1 is SGDLS and CDR2 YYNGEE. The CDR3 totals 13 residues. V dropped 3 bases and J dropped 12 bases, with 16 bases sitting between them. The CDR3 spells CASSDSRGLVQFF. The CDR3 DNA sequence: TGTGCCAGCAGCGATTCCCGGGGGTTGGTGCAGTTCTTC.

The chain uses TRBV12-1 and TRBJ2-5; whether TRBD2, the table's D call, matches the DNA was not checked. TRBV12-1 represents a pseudogene. The CDR3 runs 15 residues. Here the CDR3 reads CASSGRGTSQETQYF. DNA for the CDR3: TGTGCCAGCAGCGGGAGAGGAACGAGCCAAGAGACCCAGTACTTC.

This clone came up a few times. The V gene is TRBV6-1, the J gene TRBJ1-1; TRBD1 agrees at 7 bases. CDR1 and CDR2 from the germline V gene are MNHNS and SASEGT. There are 13 residues in the CDR3. Trimming took 4 bases from V and 10 from J; bases not matched to a gene: 9. The CDR3 spells CASSGTGDTGAFF. DNA of the CDR3: TGTGCCAGCAGTGGGACAGGTGACACAGGAGCTTTCTTT.

This clone is a singleton in its sample. This sequence joins TRBV6-5 and TRBJ1-2; no definite D call. Germline V gene lookup returns CDR1 MNHEY and CDR2 SVGAGI. Trimming removed 2 bases at V and 6 bases at J, with 13 bases between. The CDR3 runs 14 residues. CDR3 sequence reads: CASSYGGPEDGYTF. The DNA for the CDR3 is TGTGCCAGCAGTTACGGAGGGCCAGAGGATGGCTACACCTTC.

This chain uses TRBV19 with TRBJ2-2, with TRBD2 matching over 7 bases. J lost 6 bases, V lost 4 bases, and 5 bases had no gene match. The germline CDR1 and CDR2 sequences are LNHDA and SQIVND (reference sequence). The CDR3 is 14 residues long. The CDR3 DNA follows: TGTGCCAGTAGTACCGGACTAGGGGCCGGGGAGCTGTTTTTT. Translated, it gives CASSTGLGAGELFF.

This clone was picked up many times. The chain is built from TRBV29-1 and TRBJ1-1; no reliable D call. The CDR3 totals 11 residues. Germline V lookup: CDR1 SQVTM, CDR2 ANQGSEA. V was trimmed by 0 bases and J by 12 bases, leaving 11 bases between them. CDR3 region: CSVEEGLGTFF. The CDR3 nucleotides are TGCAGCGTTGAAGAAGGACTTGGAACTTTCTTT.

The table lists this clone with a few counts. This sequence joins TRBV28 and TRBJ2-7; possible D gene TRBD2, 6 bases. The V gene lost 4 bases and the J gene lost 4 bases, with 26 bases spanning the gap. CDR1 MDHEN and CDR2 SYDVKM come from the germline V gene. The length of the CDR3 is 18 residues. CDR3 DNA: TGTGCCAGCAGTTCCCCGCCCGGCGGAGAGGGGAGGTTATACGAGCAGTACTTC. Encoded protein: CASSSPPGGEGRLYEQYF.

The rearrangement uses TRBV28 and TRBJ2-5; 10 positions agree with TRBD1. Judging by the DNA end, TRBJ2-7 fits better; the J call may be wrong. The length of the CDR3 is 15 residues. Germline CDR1 is MDHEN and CDR2 is SYDVKM. DNA of the CDR3: TGTGCCAGCAGTCTTATCCGGGACAGGGGATACGAGCAGTACTTC. Protein: CASSLIRDRGYEQYF.

The V call is TRBV2, the J call TRBJ2-1; the match to TRBD2 covers 7 bases. CDR3 length: 9 residues. Per the germline V gene, CDR1 is SNHLY and CDR2 is FYNNEI. V shed 11 bases and J 15 bases; nucleotides not matched to a gene: 7. The CDR3 DNA follows: TGTGCCGGGGAGGGTGTGCGGTTCTTC. Protein: CAGEGVRFF.